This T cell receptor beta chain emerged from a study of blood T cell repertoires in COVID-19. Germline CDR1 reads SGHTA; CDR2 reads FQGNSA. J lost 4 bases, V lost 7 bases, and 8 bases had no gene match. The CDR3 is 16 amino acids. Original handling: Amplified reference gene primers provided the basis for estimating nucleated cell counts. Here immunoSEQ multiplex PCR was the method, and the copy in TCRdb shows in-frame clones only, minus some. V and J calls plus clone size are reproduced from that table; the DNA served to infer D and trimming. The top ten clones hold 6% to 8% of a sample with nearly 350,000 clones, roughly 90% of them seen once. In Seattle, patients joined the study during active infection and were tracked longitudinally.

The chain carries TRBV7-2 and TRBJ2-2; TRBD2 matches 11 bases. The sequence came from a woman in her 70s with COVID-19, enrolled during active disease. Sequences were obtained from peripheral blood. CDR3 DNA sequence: TGTGCCAGCACCCCGGTAGCGGGGGGGCTCACCGGGGAGCTGTTTTTT. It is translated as CASTPVAGGLTGELFF.